The next 23 T cell receptor beta chains were all read from a single sample in a study of cytomegalovirus exposure and HLA in healthy donors. The PCR was carried out with 60 Vbeta primers and 13 Jbeta primers. Only in-frame clones appear in the TCRdb table, and some are missing; sequencing was by immunoSEQ multiplex PCR. The sample contains around 160,000 clones, more than 60% of which appear only once. Input material: PBMCs. These receptors were obtained from a man in his forties in good health and CMV-seropositive.

The V and J genes are TRBV9 and TRBJ2-1; D gene uncertain. This CDR3 region has 12 residues. Germline CDR1 SGDLS, CDR2 YYNGEE. V was clipped by 0 bases and J by 9 bases, with 7 bases between them. For the CDR3, the DNA is TGTGCCAGCAGCGTAGATACGGGTGAGCAGTTCTTC. As protein: CASSVDTGEQFF.

V usage is TRBV13 and J usage is TRBJ2-7; 9 positions agree with TRBD2. The CDR3 consists of 15 residues. V was clipped by 1 base and J by 5 bases; unmatched bases: 6. In germline, CDR1 is PRHDT, CDR2 FYEKMQ (reference sequence). CDR3 sequence: CASSLEVAGANEQYF. The CDR3 DNA follows: TGTGCCAGCAGCTTAGAAGTAGCGGGAGCTAACGAGCAGTACTTC.

This clone was observed a few times. The rearrangement joins TRBV7-2 to TRBJ2-2, with TRBD1 identical over 7 bases. The CDR3 runs 15 residues. J lost 5 bases, V lost 2 bases, and 5 bases had no gene match. The germline gives CDR1 SGHTA, CDR2 FQGNSA. The CDR3 nucleotides are TGTGCCAGCAGCTTACAACAGGGACAGACCGGGGAGCTGTTTTTT. It is translated as CASSLQQGQTGELFF.

This clone was observed a handful of times. V and J are TRBV5-1 and TRBJ1-2; no definite D call. CDR3 size: 13 residues. V dropped 2 bases and J dropped 8 bases, with 13 bases sitting between them. CDR1 and CDR2 from the germline V gene are SGHRS and YFSETQ. The chain's CDR3 is CASSLGRFDGYTF. Here the CDR3 DNA reads TGCGCCAGCAGCTTAGGCAGGTTTGACGGCTACACCTTC.

This clone was seen a handful of times. The chain has TRBV11-1 and TRBJ1-1, with D maybe TRBD1 (5 bases). Germline lookup yields CDR1 SGHAT and CDR2 FQDESV (reference sequence). Between the trimmed V and J ends, which lost 5 bases and 5 bases, there was a span of 12 bases. The CDR3 has 13 amino acids. The CDR3 loop is CASSPFRGTEAFF. The CDR3 nucleotides read TGTGCCAGCAGCCCATTCCGGGGGACTGAAGCTTTCTTT.

The chain couples TRBV27 to TRBJ2-1; the D gene is possibly TRBD2 (6 bases). The CDR3 length is 13 residues. Trimming shortened V by 3 bases and J by 4 bases, and 7 bases separated the two germline ends. Germline loops: CDR1 MNHEY, CDR2 SMNVEV (reference sequence). This CDR3 is CASSFGTYNEQFF. The CDR3 coding sequence is TGTGCCAGCAGTTTTGGGACTTACAATGAGCAGTTCTTC.

The J gene is TRBJ2-5, the V gene TRBV28; D is possibly TRBD2 (6 bases). Germline CDR1 reads MDHEN; CDR2 reads SYDVKM. The CDR3 runs to 13 residues. The germline V and J ends were trimmed by 8 bases and 5 bases, with 15 bases remaining between them. The CDR3 region is CASLEGRMETQYF. The CDR3 DNA reads TGTGCCAGCCTAGAGGGGAGGATGGAGACCCAGTACTTC.

CDR3 loop: CASSLGGLPNEQFF. The CDR3 DNA sequence: TGTGCCAGCAGCCTCGGGGGGCTTCCTAATGAGCAGTTCTTC. The chain carries TRBV7-2 and TRBJ2-1; tentatively, D is TRBD2 (7 bases). CDR3 length equals 14 residues. In germline, CDR1 is SGHTA, CDR2 FQGNSA. V was shortened by 5 bases and J by 7 bases, with 15 bases between the two germline ends.

The chain joins TRBV28 to TRBJ2-7; weak D call: TRBD1 (6 bases). The CDR3 loop spans 14 amino acids. Germline lookup yields CDR1 MDHEN and CDR2 SYDVKM. The ends were cut back, 5 bases at V and 3 bases at J, with 14 bases in the middle. The DNA of the CDR3 is TGTGCCAGCAGTCAACAGGGCAGAGGCTACGAGCAGTACTTC. Translation gives CASSQQGRGYEQYF.

This chain links TRBV4-3 with TRBJ1-6; perhaps TRBD1 as D (6 bases). The length of the CDR3 is 15 residues. Trimming took off 4 bases at V and 6 bases at J, with 13 bases between the two ends. Germline V CDR1 and CDR2: LGHNA, YSLEER. CDR3 bases: TGCGCCAGCAGCCTCCAGGGAGGGGGTAATTCACCCCTCCACTTT. It is translated as CASSLQGGGNSPLHF.

CDR3 residues: CASSSGQGNYNEQFF. CDR3 in DNA: TGTGCCAGCAGTTCCGGACAAGGGAACTACAATGAGCAGTTCTTC. This chain connects TRBV28 to TRBJ2-1, with D maybe TRBD1 (5 bases). The CDR3 is made up of 15 amino acids. Germline assignment: CDR1 MDHEN and CDR2 SYDVKM. Trimming shortened V by 4 bases and J by 3 bases, and 13 bases separated the two germline ends.

This clone was counted a few times. The V call is TRBV27, the J call TRBJ2-1, with 10 bases fitting TRBD2. The V segment lost 0 bases and the J segment 5 bases; nucleotides outside the gene matches: 4. The germline CDR1 and CDR2 sequences are MNHEY and SMNVEV (reference sequence). There are 16 residues in the CDR3. The CDR3: CASSLSTLAGDNEQFF. The DNA of the CDR3 is TGTGCCAGCAGTTTATCGACGCTAGCGGGAGACAATGAGCAGTTCTTC.

The V gene is TRBV5-1, the J gene TRBJ2-7; 7 bases line up with TRBD2. Germline loops: CDR1 SGHRS, CDR2 YFSETQ. This CDR3 comprises 15 residues. V lost 2 bases and J lost 4; bases outside the gene matches: 9. CDR3 loop: CASSFLAGTTYEQYF. The DNA of the CDR3 is TGCGCCAGCAGCTTCTTAGCGGGCACCACTTACGAGCAGTACTTC. Filled out from reference TRBV5-1 and TRBJ2-7, the complete variable domain reads KAGVTQTPRYLIKTRGQQVTLSCSPISGHRSVSWYQQTPGQGLQFLFEYFSETQRNKGNFPGRFSGRQFSNSRSEMNVSTLELGDSALYLCASSFLAGTTYEQYFGPGTRLTVT.

The table lists this clone with a few counts. V is TRBV5-4 and J is TRBJ2-1; D perhaps matches TRBD2 (6 bases). Trimming cost V 2 bases and J 7 bases, with 13 bases left between them. The length of the CDR3 is 14 residues. Germline CDR1 SGHNT, CDR2 YYREEE (reference sequence). CDR3: CASSFGGRGNEQFF. CDR3 DNA: TGTGCCAGCAGCTTCGGAGGGAGAGGGAATGAGCAGTTCTTC.

The CDR3 nucleotides are TGCGCCAGCAGCCCAAATCCAGGGGGCGGGGAGACCCAGTACTTC. It translates to CASSPNPGGGETQYF. This chain joins TRBV5-1 and TRBJ2-5; TRBD1 matches at 8 bases. The germline V gene has CDR1 SGHRS and CDR2 YFSETQ. The CDR3 runs to 15 residues. The V gene end was trimmed by 4 bases and the J gene end by 5 bases; junction bases not matched to a gene: 10.

The CDR3 region has the DNA TGTGCCAGTAGTATCCGGAAGGGGGTGAGCATCGAGCAGTACTTC. Its protein is CASSIRKGVSIEQYF. The chain uses TRBV19 and TRBJ2-7, with D tentatively TRBD1 (6 bases). CDR1 is LNHDA and CDR2 is SQIVND in the germline V gene (reference sequence). V dropped 3 bases and J dropped 6 bases, with 18 bases sitting between them. The CDR3 covers 15 residues. Filled out from reference TRBV19 and TRBJ2-7, the complete variable domain reads DGGITQSPKYLFRKEGQNVTLSCEQNLNHDAMYWYRQDPGQGLRLIYYSQIVNDFQKGDIAEGYSVSREKKESFPLTVTSAQKNPTAFYLCASSIRKGVSIEQYFGPGTRLTVT.

The V call is TRBV7-3, the J call TRBJ2-2; D not resolved. The CDR3 spans 14 residues. The ends were cut back, 2 bases at V and 6 bases at J, with 10 bases in the middle. Looked up from germline, CDR1 is SGHTA and CDR2 is FQGTGA. The CDR3 loop is CASSLEVPAGELFF. In nucleotides, the CDR3 is TGTGCCAGCAGCTTAGAGGTACCGGCCGGGGAGCTGTTTTTT.

This clone was counted a few times. Sequence at one end of the junction differs from germline and may be a read error. This chain's CDR3 is CASSLFSGRGQETQHF. The CDR3, as DNA: TGTGCCAGCAGCTTATTTAGCGGGAGAGGGCAAGAGACCCAGCACTTC. The V gene is TRBV7-6, the J gene TRBJ2-5; 9 bases match TRBD2. Germline-derived CDR1 and CDR2 are SGHVS and FNYEAQ. This CDR3 has 16 residues.

The CDR3 nucleotides read TGTGCCAGCTCAGGACTAGCGGGAGGGCCGAATGAGCAGTTCTTC. Amino acids: CASSGLAGGPNEQFF. The chain carries TRBV18 and TRBJ2-1; TRBD2 aligns across 15 bases. This CDR3 has 15 residues. The V gene's germline CDR1 is KGHSH and CDR2 LQKENI. Losses at the gene ends were 5 bases for V and 7 bases for J; bases not matched to a gene: 3.

The chain has TRBV5-1 and TRBJ2-3; 10 bases fit TRBD2. CDR1 is SGHRS, CDR2 YFSETQ, per germline. Unmatched junction bases numbered 5, after V lost 4 bases and J lost 6 bases. The CDR3 has 14 residues. The CDR3 spells CASSRAGGGDTQYF. The CDR3, as DNA: TGCGCCAGCAGCAGAGCGGGAGGGGGGGATACGCAGTATTTT. Variable domain in full (rest from reference TRBV5-1 and TRBJ2-3): KAGVTQTPRYLIKTRGQQVTLSCSPISGHRSVSWYQQTPGQGLQFLFEYFSETQRNKGNFPGRFSGRQFSNSRSEMNVSTLELGDSALYLCASSRAGGGDTQYFGPGTRLTVL.

V usage is TRBV5-4 and J usage is TRBJ1-4; 8 bases fit TRBD1. Germline V gene lookup returns CDR1 SGHNT and CDR2 YYREEE (reference sequence). Unmatched junction bases numbered 4, after V lost 0 bases and J lost 6 bases. The CDR3 is made up of 15 amino acids. CDR3 bases: TGTGCCAGCAGCTTGGGCAGGGGGCGAGATGAAAAACTGTTTTTT. This translates into CASSLGRGRDEKLFF.

This clone was seen a single time. V usage is TRBV7-2 and J usage is TRBJ2-7; TRBD2 might be the D (6 bases). V was clipped by 7 bases and J by 7 bases, with 20 bases between them. Germline CDR1 and CDR2: SGHTA and FQGNSA. The CDR3 extends over 14 amino acids. The CDR3 sequence is CASTPIGDRGEQYF. For the CDR3, the DNA is TGTGCCAGCACCCCAATCGGGGACCGGGGGGAGCAGTACTTC.

This clone has more than one count but fewer than ten. The CDR3 DNA sequence: TGCGCCAGCACCAGGGACAGGGGCACAGATACGCAGTATTTT. This codes for CASTRDRGTDTQYF. The chain recombines TRBV5-1 with TRBJ2-3; 9 nucleotides match TRBD1. CDR1 is SGHRS and CDR2 is YFSETQ in the germline V gene. Trimming took 6 bases from V and 1 from J; bases not matched to a gene: 3. The CDR3 has 14 amino acids.